The 20 T cell receptor beta chains listed next were all sequenced from one sample in a study of beta chain features in type 1 diabetes. Of the isolated RNA, all was reverse transcribed, and so the sequenced material was expressed TCRB transcripts. Clones were sequenced by immunoSEQ multiplex PCR, and TCRdb holds only the in-frame ones, with some missing. The sample has roughly 340,000 clones; approximately 12% are singletons. For these TCRs, the target antigens are not known. Regarding the study as a whole: Moderate yet significant TCRB CDR3 shortening was seen in Type 1 diabetes patients in all four CD4+ subsets.

The sample consisted of naive CD4+ T cells from blood. The source is a woman younger than 30 with type 1 diabetes.

This clone was counted between two and nine times. The chain employs TRBV5-1 and TRBJ2-1; D is perhaps TRBD2 (6 bases). Trimming removed 0 bases at V and 0 bases at J, with 10 bases between. There are 16 residues in the CDR3. The germline gives CDR1 SGHRS, CDR2 YFSETQ. The CDR3, as DNA: TGCGCCAGCAGCTTGGTTGCGGGGACCTCCTACAATGAGCAGTTCTTC. Protein product: CASSLVAGTSYNEQFF.

The chain couples TRBV2 to TRBJ2-2; the D gene is possibly TRBD1 (5 bases). The germline V gene has CDR1 SNHLY and CDR2 FYNNEI. The germline V and J ends were trimmed by 4 bases and 7 bases, with 10 bases remaining between them. CDR3 size: 13 residues. CDR3 sequence (DNA): TGTGCCAGCAGTGTCAGGGAAAGCGGGGAGCTGTTTTTT. Translated: CASSVRESGELFF.

The gene calls are TRBV5-1 and TRBJ2-2; D uncertain. The germline V and J ends were trimmed by 2 bases and 0 bases, with 8 bases remaining between them. The CDR3 has 15 residues. From germline, CDR1 is SGHRS and CDR2 YFSETQ. This CDR3 reads CASSFGSANTGELFF. The DNA for the CDR3 is TGCGCCAGCAGCTTTGGTTCAGCGAACACCGGGGAGCTGTTTTTT.

This clone was counted only a few times. The V call is TRBV30, the J call TRBJ2-1; 8 bases are shared with TRBD2. Trimming removed 2 bases from V and 8 bases from J; junction bases left unmatched: 14. This CDR3 region has 16 residues. From germline, CDR1 is GTSNPN and CDR2 SVGIG (reference sequence). The CDR3 region is CAWSPLWSGSVHEQFF. Written as DNA, the CDR3 is TGTGCCTGGAGTCCCCTCTGGAGCGGGAGTGTCCATGAGCAGTTCTTC.

This clone was recorded a few times. The V and J genes are TRBV9 and TRBJ2-7; possibly TRBD2 for D (5 bases). The V gene's germline CDR1 is SGDLS and CDR2 YYNGEE. This CDR3 contains 14 residues. The V end was cut by 4 bases, the J end by 7 bases, with 18 bases between. The CDR3 spells CASSRLTSLGEQYF. The CDR3 DNA sequence: TGTGCCAGCAGCCGACTAACATCCCTGGGGGAGCAGTACTTC.

The chain employs TRBV15 and TRBJ1-2, with a weak D call TRBD1 (6 bases). The CDR3 totals 16 residues. Germline V CDR1 and CDR2: LNHNV, YYDKDF (reference sequence). The V gene lost 0 bases and the J gene lost 7 bases, with 18 bases spanning the gap. The CDR3 DNA sequence: TGTGCCACCAGCAGAGACCCCTCCCAGGGGAGCCCTGGCTACACCTTC. Translated, it gives CATSRDPSQGSPGYTF.

The gene calls are TRBV6-6 and TRBJ2-7; tentative D call: TRBD1 (6 bases). Trimming cost V 5 bases and J 0 bases, with 14 bases left between them. The CDR3 is made up of 15 amino acids. Per germline, CDR1 MNHNY and CDR2 SVGAGI (reference sequence). The CDR3 nucleotides are TGTGCCAGCAGTAGCCGGGACAAGATCTCCTACGAGCAGTACTTC. Its protein product is CASSSRDKISYEQYF.

This chain connects TRBV28 to TRBJ1-2, with D possibly TRBD1 on 5 matching bases. The CDR3 runs to 13 residues. In germline, CDR1 is MDHEN, CDR2 SYDVKM. V was trimmed by 7 bases and J by 2 bases, leaving 11 bases between them. The CDR3, as DNA: TGTGCCAGCATGGACACGTCAAACTATGGCTACACCTTC. It codes for CASMDTSNYGYTF.

This clone was seen more than once but under ten times. The rearrangement uses TRBV5-1 and TRBJ1-2; D unresolved. Trimming took off 4 bases at V and 4 bases at J, with 11 bases between the two ends. This CDR3 contains 13 residues. Germline V gene data show CDR1 as SGHRS and CDR2 as YFSETQ. The CDR3 protein is CASSPALAYGYTF. The CDR3 DNA reads as TGCGCCAGCAGCCCCGCCTTAGCCTATGGCTACACCTTC.

This clone was counted between two and nine times. This chain connects TRBV7-9 to TRBJ2-7, with D tentatively TRBD2 (5 bases). Germline V lookup: CDR1 SEHNR, CDR2 FQNEAQ (reference sequence). Trimming stripped 5 bases from V and 2 bases from J, with 13 bases between. The CDR3 sequence is 14 residues long. CDR3 DNA sequence: TGTGCCAGCAGCCAAGACTACTTTCCCTACGAGCAGTACTTC. Its translation is CASSQDYFPYEQYF.

The chain employs TRBV7-9 and TRBJ1-3; TRBD1 might be the D (6 bases). Germline assignment: CDR1 SEHNR and CDR2 FQNEAQ (reference sequence). The V and J ends lost 2 bases and 4 bases respectively, with 6 bases between them. This CDR3 has 13 residues. The CDR3: CASSLQGGNTIYF. CDR3 DNA sequence: TGTGCCAGCAGCTTACAGGGGGGAAACACCATATATTTT.

This clone has only a few counts. The V and J genes are TRBV29-1 and TRBJ1-4, with a possible D match to TRBD1 (5 bases). Trimming removed 6 bases from V and 11 bases from J, with 22 bases in between. This CDR3 comprises 14 residues. Looked up from germline, CDR1 is SQVTM and CDR2 is ANQGSEA. DNA of the CDR3: TGCAGCGTCGGAGTTCTAGCCCGGGGGGGGAAACTGTTTTTT. The encoded protein is CSVGVLARGGKLFF.

A few counts support this clone. The chain recombines TRBV23-1 with TRBJ2-7, with TRBD2 identical over 13 bases. TRBV23-1 is identified as an open reading frame with a role that is uncertain. V shed 0 bases, J shed 9 bases, and the junction held 5 bases outside the gene matches. The CDR3 is 15 residues long. This CDR3 is CASSQSTSGRAGQYF. For the CDR3, the DNA is TGCGCCAGCAGTCAATCTACTAGCGGGAGGGCCGGGCAGTACTTC.

Only a few counts were recorded for this clone. This chain connects TRBV12-5 to TRBJ2-1; D not certain. Germline-derived CDR1 and CDR2 are LGHNT and FRNRAP. V was cut by 2 bases and J by 8 bases, with 13 bases left in between. The CDR3 is 14 residues long. CDR3: CASGLPQRRYEQFF. The DNA of the CDR3 is TGTGCTAGTGGTTTGCCCCAGAGGCGGTATGAGCAGTTCTTC.

This chain connects TRBV4-3 to TRBJ2-3, with a possible D match to TRBD2 (6 bases). Per germline, CDR1 LGHNA and CDR2 YSLEER. The length of the CDR3 is 15 residues. The V end was cut by 4 bases, the J end by 4 bases, with 15 bases between. This chain's CDR3 is CASSPIGGMADTQYF. The DNA of the CDR3 is TGCGCCAGCAGCCCCATCGGCGGGATGGCAGATACGCAGTATTTT.

This clone has just a few counts. J is TRBJ2-1 and V is TRBV28; 9 nucleotides align to TRBD1. The V gene's germline CDR1 is MDHEN and CDR2 SYDVKM. J lost 6 bases, V lost 5 bases, and 11 bases had no gene match. There are 16 residues in the CDR3. CDR3 sequence: CASSAPPGQGSNEQFF. The CDR3 DNA reads TGTGCCAGCAGTGCCCCACCGGGACAGGGATCCAATGAGCAGTTCTTC.

The chain couples TRBV18 to TRBJ1-1; D gene uncertain. The ends were cut back, 5 bases at V and 0 bases at J, with 13 bases in the middle. Germline V CDR1 and CDR2: KGHSH, LQKENI. CDR3 length: 15 amino acids. In DNA, the CDR3 is TGTGCCAGCTCAAGCCGGGATCTCATGAACACTGAAGCTTTCTTT. Translated, it gives CASSSRDLMNTEAFF.

J is TRBJ1-6 and V is TRBV4-3; D call uncertain. This CDR3 has 14 residues. Germline V gives CDR1 LGHNA, CDR2 YSLEER. The ends were cut back, 6 bases at V and 9 bases at J, with 15 bases in the middle. CDR3 residues: CASRYDLDASPLHF. The CDR3 DNA follows: TGCGCCAGCAGATATGACTTAGACGCTTCACCCCTCCACTTT.

The chain links TRBV5-1 to TRBJ2-5; TRBD1 is a possible D gene (6 bases). This CDR3 has 14 amino acids. Trimming took off 2 bases at V and 1 base at J, with 9 bases between the two ends. CDR1 and CDR2 (germline): SGHRS, YFSETQ. The CDR3 loop reads CASSFDRLQETQYF. As DNA, the CDR3 is TGCGCCAGCAGCTTTGACAGGCTCCAAGAGACCCAGTACTTC.

This chain connects TRBV27 to TRBJ1-1; a weak D match, TRBD1 (5 bases). This CDR3 spans 13 amino acids. Germline V CDR1 and CDR2: MNHEY, SMNVEV (reference sequence). Trimming cost V 2 bases and J 4 bases, with 8 bases left between them. CDR3 coding DNA: TGTGCCAGCAGTTTAAAGGGGATCACTGAAGCTTTCTTT. Encoded protein: CASSLKGITEAFF.